This TCR beta chain stems from a study of OX40 agonist ivuxolimab in advanced cancers. The wider study: With ivuxolimab, an agonistic anti-OX40 (CD134) antibody, patients were treated. Males comprised 70% to 85% of the group, whose mean age was around 62 years (range roughly 20 to 85).

The data were produced by immunoSEQ multiplex PCR, yet TCRdb's version contains in-frame clones alone and is incomplete. The profile covers 34,000 or so clones, with roughly 80% appearing a single time and approximately 11% taken by the ten largest. Samples of blood were obtained at baseline, on cycle 4 day 1, and on cycle 7 day 1. Study-wide results and limits: Among the lowest peripheral clonal expansion occurred in 0.1-3.0 mg/kg partial responders.

On this clone: Its target is not known.

The CDR3 contains 15 residues. Germline V gene data show CDR1 as SGHAT and CDR2 as FQDESV (reference sequence). The V segment lost 6 bases and the J segment 7 bases; nucleotides outside the gene matches: 7. The sequencing used CD4+ or CD8+ T cells sorted from blood, collected in a trial of the OX40 agonist ivuxolimab. This chain uses TRBV11-1 with TRBJ1-6, with TRBD1 matching over 9 bases. This receptor was identified in an adult with an advanced solid tumor such as melanoma, head and neck, liver or kidney cancer. CDR3 coding DNA: TGTGCCAGCAGAACGGCCGGACAGGGGAATTCACCCCTCCACTTT. Its translation: CASRTAGQGNSPLHF. The full variable domain, in which reference TRBV11-1 and TRBJ1-6 provide the parts outside the CDR3, is EAEVAQSPRYKITEKSQAVAFWCDPISGHATLYWYRQILGQGPELLVQFQDESVVDDSQLPKDRFSAERLKGVDSTLKIQPAELGDSAMYLCASRTAGQGNSPLHFGNGTRLTVT.